This T cell receptor beta chain was identified in a study of CXCR3-negative and CXCR3-positive naive CD8 T cells. On the study more broadly: The TRB read total, about 150 million, broke down to about 1.5 +/- 0.3 million reads per library. Broader study findings: CXCR3-negative and CXCR3-positive naive cells shared comparable TRBV-TRBJ usage, but memory cells did not. Sequencing showed both naive subsets with comparably high diversity, and memory CD8+ cells much lower.

Concerning this clonotype: Its antigen is unidentified.

Carrying UMI labels, the TRB cDNA libraries were prepared through 5' RACE. One entry per CDR3 protein, without DNA, is what TCRdb gives after re-calling the 5' RACE reads. The record lists 45,000 to 55,000 distinct CDR3 sequences, of which the ten most abundant hold 15%. CDR1 and CDR2 from the germline V gene are MDHEN and SYDVKM. This CDR3 has 13 residues. J is TRBJ2-7 and V is TRBV28; the TRBD1 assignment by TCRdb is unverifiable without DNA. The source of this sequence is a human donor in good health. Some clones in this sample may be carry-over from other donors' samples. The specimen was memory CD8+ T cells from blood. The CDR3 protein is CASTGTWGREQYF.